One and the same sample provided the 28 T cell receptor beta chains below, sequenced in a study of cytomegalovirus exposure and HLA in healthy donors. The PCR contained 60 Vbeta and 13 Jbeta primers. Profiled with immunoSEQ multiplex PCR; TCRdb holds only in-frame clones, not every one. Of tens of thousands of clones listed, around 62% are singletons. Input material: PBMCs. These receptors came from a male donor in good health and CMV-seropositive.

The J gene is TRBJ2-3, the V gene TRBV9; tentatively, D is TRBD1 (6 bases). Germline V gene sequence: CDR1 SGDLS, CDR2 YYNGEE. CDR3 size: 14 residues. The V end was cut by 0 bases, the J end by 3 bases, with 8 bases between. CDR3 coding DNA: TGTGCCAGCAGCGTAGGCCAGGGGACAGATACGCAGTATTTT. Translated, it gives CASSVGQGTDTQYF.

V is TRBV28 and J is TRBJ2-3; 13 bases align to TRBD2. The trim removed 6 bases at V and 5 bases at J, leaving 5 bases unmatched. The CDR3 extends over 15 amino acids. Germline V gene sequence: CDR1 MDHEN, CDR2 SYDVKM. CDR3 in amino acids: CASSFTSGGGDTQYF. CDR3 bases: TGTGCCAGCAGCTTTACTAGCGGGGGGGGAGATACGCAGTATTTT.

This clone was recorded a few times. The chain uses TRBV9 and TRBJ1-1; TRBD1 might be the D (6 bases). The CDR3 covers 15 residues. CDR1 SGDLS and CDR2 YYNGEE come from the germline V gene. The V and J ends lost 0 bases and 1 base respectively, with 10 bases between them. The DNA of the CDR3 is TGTGCCAGCAGCGTAGCGGGGACACCGAACACTGAAGCTTTCTTT. It codes for CASSVAGTPNTEAFF.

The V call is TRBV5-1, the J call TRBJ2-3; tentatively, D is TRBD1 (6 bases). This CDR3 is built from 19 residues. V was pared by 0 bases and J by 6 bases, with 26 bases between. CDR1 SGHRS and CDR2 YFSETQ come from the germline V gene. The CDR3 nucleotides are TGCGCCAGCAGCTTGGCTATCAATTCCCAGGGGTCCAGTCAGGATACGCAGTATTTT. Amino acids: CASSLAINSQGSSQDTQYF.

This clone was seen a single time. The chain recombines TRBV28 with TRBJ2-7; 11 positions match TRBD1. The germline V gene encodes CDR1 MDHEN and CDR2 SYDVKM. The CDR3 contains 13 residues. With 8 bases clipped from V and 6 bases from J, the junction kept 6 bases outside the gene matches. CDR3 bases: TGTGCCAGCGTATCCGGGACAGGGGGCGAGCAGTACTTC. Translation: CASVSGTGGEQYF. Full variable domain (outside the CDR3, taken from reference TRBV28 and TRBJ2-7): DVKVTQSSRYLVKRTGEKVFLECVQDMDHENMFWYRQDPGLGLRLIYFSYDVKMKEKGDIPEGYSVSREKKERFSLILESASTNQTSMYLCASVSGTGGEQYFGPGTRLTVT.

CDR3 amino acids: CAWSVRREGNGYTF. The DNA of the CDR3 is TGTGCCTGGAGTGTACGCAGGGAGGGAAATGGCTACACCTTC. The chain couples TRBV30 to TRBJ1-2; TRBD1 is a possible D gene (5 bases). Germline V gives CDR1 GTSNPN, CDR2 SVGIG (reference sequence). Trimming stripped 0 bases from V and 6 bases from J, with 14 bases between. There are 14 residues in the CDR3.

V usage is TRBV9 and J usage is TRBJ2-3, with D maybe TRBD1 (5 bases). This CDR3 comprises 15 residues. Trimming removed 0 bases at V and 2 bases at J, with 10 bases between. Germline V lookup: CDR1 SGDLS, CDR2 YYNGEE. The CDR3 reads CASSVERGYTDTQYF. DNA for the CDR3: TGTGCCAGCAGCGTAGAAAGGGGTTACACAGATACGCAGTATTTT.

V usage is TRBV2 and J usage is TRBJ2-1; 9 positions match TRBD2. The V segment lost 4 bases and the J segment 7 bases; nucleotides outside the gene matches: 11. Germline CDR1 is SNHLY and CDR2 is FYNNEI. The CDR3 has 16 residues. The CDR3 region is CASSGEGLAVFNEQFF. The CDR3 region has the DNA TGTGCCAGCAGTGGGGAGGGACTAGCAGTATTTAATGAGCAGTTCTTC.

The chain links TRBV7-9 to TRBJ2-3; TRBD1 agrees at 7 bases. This CDR3 is 17 amino acids long. CDR1 is SEHNR, CDR2 FQNEAQ, per germline (reference sequence). Trimming cost V 5 bases and J 2 bases; bases outside gene matches: 13. DNA of the CDR3: TGTGCCAGCAGCCCCCGGGACAGAGGCCTTCCCACAGATACGCAGTATTTT. It specifies CASSPRDRGLPTDTQYF.

This rearrangement joins TRBV30 to TRBJ2-5; 7 bases map to TRBD1. Trimming at V came to 3 bases and at J to 0 bases, leaving 7 bases not matched to a gene. CDR1 is GTSNPN and CDR2 is SVGIG in the germline V gene (reference sequence). CDR3 length: 15 amino acids. CDR3 DNA sequence: TGTGCCTGGAGCTCGGGCAGGGGGTACCAAGAGACCCAGTACTTC. It encodes CAWSSGRGYQETQYF. Full variable domain (missing parts from reference TRBV30 and TRBJ2-5): SQTIHQWPATLVQPVGSPLSLECTVEGTSNPNLYWYRQAAGRGLQLLFYSVGIGQISSEVPQNLSASRPQDRQFILSSKKLLLSDSGFYLCAWSSGRGYQETQYFGPGTRLLVL.

This chain's CDR3 is CASSLMRIGGENNEQFF. CDR3 nucleotides: TGTGCCAGCAGCTTAATGCGGATTGGGGGCGAGAACAATGAGCAGTTCTTC. The V call is TRBV7-3, the J call TRBJ2-1; the D gene is possibly TRBD1 (6 bases). The ends were cut back, 1 base at V and 5 bases at J, with 18 bases in the middle. In germline, CDR1 is SGHTA, CDR2 FQGTGA. The CDR3 covers 17 residues.

V gene TRBV28 combines with J gene TRBJ1-3, with D maybe TRBD1 (5 bases). Germline CDR1 MDHEN, CDR2 SYDVKM. Trimming stripped 5 bases from V and 0 bases from J, with 14 bases between. The CDR3 consists of 16 residues. The CDR3 here is CASSIRASISGNTIYF. For the CDR3, the DNA is TGTGCCAGCAGTATCAGGGCATCCATCTCTGGAAACACCATATATTTT.

Only a few counts were recorded for this clone. The genes are TRBV15 and TRBJ2-1; 9 positions match TRBD1. Germline CDR1 is LNHNV and CDR2 is YYDKDF (reference sequence). This CDR3 is built from 15 residues. V shed 3 bases, J shed 8 bases, and the junction held 8 bases outside the gene matches. The CDR3 DNA sequence: TGTGCCACCAGCAGGCCCCGGGACAGGGTTCATGAGCAGTTCTTC. Translating gives CATSRPRDRVHEQFF.

The chain couples TRBV7-3 to TRBJ2-7; possibly TRBD1 for D (5 bases). Per the germline V gene, CDR1 is SGHTA and CDR2 is FQGTGA. V gave up 2 bases and J gave up 5 bases, with 7 bases separating them. CDR3 length: 12 residues. The DNA of the CDR3 is TGTGCCAGCAGCTTAGCAGGGCACGAGCAGTACTTC. Translation gives CASSLAGHEQYF.

This clone was observed a few times. The chain uses TRBV27 and TRBJ2-1; 11 bases align to TRBD2. Germline V CDR1 and CDR2: MNHEY, SMNVEV (reference sequence). The V gene end was trimmed by 8 bases and the J gene end by 0 bases; junction bases not matched to a gene: 18. The CDR3 length is 20 residues. CDR3 in DNA: TGTGCCAGCTCCCTTTCCCTAGCGGGAGGTCGATTCAGCTCCTACAATGAGCAGTTCTTC. Translated, it gives CASSLSLAGGRFSSYNEQFF.

This clone appeared a single time. The chain couples TRBV7-9 to TRBJ2-1, with 7 bases fitting TRBD2. Germline V CDR1 and CDR2: SEHNR, FQNEAQ (reference sequence). This CDR3 spans 15 amino acids. V gave up 5 bases and J gave up 0 bases; unmatched junction bases: 4. The CDR3 nucleotides are TGTGCCAGCAGCAAAAGCGGGGCCTCCTACAATGAGCAGTTCTTC. Its protein is CASSKSGASYNEQFF.

The chain employs TRBV19 and TRBJ2-7; 9 bases map to TRBD2. Trimming took 3 bases from V and 2 from J; bases not matched to a gene: 8. Germline values: CDR1 LNHDA, CDR2 SQIVND (reference sequence). The CDR3 sequence is 16 residues long. The CDR3 region is CASSIPSGGTPYEQYF. CDR3 coding DNA: TGTGCCAGTAGTATTCCGAGCGGGGGGACCCCCTACGAGCAGTACTTC.

The table lists this clone with a few counts. The junction shows a germline mismatch at one end, possibly a read error. The chain employs TRBV7-9 and TRBJ2-3; maybe TRBD1 (6 bases). Germline V gene sequence: CDR1 SEHNR, CDR2 FQNEAQ (reference sequence). CDR3 length: 12 amino acids. In nucleotides, the CDR3 is TGTTCCAGCAGCTTAGAGGGGGAGTCGCAGTATTTT. It yields the protein CSSSLEGESQYF.

The V and J genes are TRBV7-9 and TRBJ2-3; possibly TRBD2 for D (6 bases). V lost 1 base to trimming and J lost 5 bases, with 19 bases between them. The V gene's germline CDR1 is SEHNR and CDR2 FQNEAQ (reference sequence). The CDR3 loop spans 17 amino acids. The CDR3 DNA is TGTGCCAGCAGCTTAGGCTCTCTATCGGGAGTTGGAGATACGCAGTATTTT. Its translation: CASSLGSLSGVGDTQYF. Full variable domain (outside the CDR3, taken from reference TRBV7-9 and TRBJ2-3): DTGVSQNPRHKITKRGQNVTFRCDPISEHNRLYWYRQTLGQGPEFLTYFQNEAQLEKSRLLSDRFSAERPKGSFSTLEIQRTEQGDSAMYLCASSLGSLSGVGDTQYFGPGTRLTVL.

The chain links TRBV21-1 to TRBJ2-7; TRBD2 is taken as the D call from the table, unchecked against the DNA. TRBV21-1 is a pseudogene. CDR3 length equals 15 residues. CDR3 coding DNA: TGTGCCAGCAGCAAAGTTGAAGGAGGGTCCTACGAGCAGTACTTC. Amino acids: CASSKVEGGSYEQYF.

This clone was seen a few times. Additional DNA sequences in this sample encode the identical CDR3. V is TRBV15 and J is TRBJ2-5; no clear D gene. Germline CDR1 reads LNHNV; CDR2 reads YYDKDF (reference sequence). Trimming removed 3 bases at V and 5 bases at J, with 4 bases between. This CDR3 region has 11 residues. CDR3: CATSSRETQYF. For the CDR3, the DNA is TGTGCCACCAGCAGTCGGGAGACCCAGTACTTC.

This clone was counted between two and nine times. The chain has TRBV15 and TRBJ2-2; D might be TRBD1 (6 bases). The CDR3 runs 15 residues. CDR1 is LNHNV, CDR2 YYDKDF, per germline (reference sequence). V shed 1 base and J shed 1 base, with 7 bases lying between them. The DNA for the CDR3 is TGTGCCACCAGCAGAGGACAGGTGAACACCGGGGAGCTGTTTTTT. Amino acids: CATSRGQVNTGELFF. Filled out from reference TRBV15 and TRBJ2-2, the complete variable domain reads DAMVIQNPRYQVTQFGKPVTLSCSQTLNHNVMYWYQQKSSQAPKLLFHYYDKDFNNEADTPDNFQSRRPNTSFCFLDIRSPGLGDTAMYLCATSRGQVNTGELFFGEGSRLTVL.

V and J are TRBV6-5 and TRBJ1-6; possible D gene TRBD1, 5 bases. The CDR3 consists of 15 residues. Trimming shortened V by 7 bases and J by 7 bases, and 17 bases separated the two germline ends. CDR1 is MNHEY and CDR2 is SVGAGI in the germline V gene. As DNA, the CDR3 is TGTGCCAGCACCTATTCTCCAGGGTTCAATTCACCCCTCCACTTT. Protein: CASTYSPGFNSPLHF.

This clone was counted a few times. The chain is built from TRBV27 and TRBJ2-1, with D unclear. CDR1 MNHEY and CDR2 SMNVEV come from the germline V gene (reference sequence). Trimming stripped 5 bases from V and 7 bases from J, with 12 bases between. CDR3 size: 13 residues. The CDR3 nucleotides read TGTGCCAGCAGTCCCCCCCCCGGGAATGAGCAGTTCTTC. This sequence encodes CASSPPPGNEQFF.

The chain carries TRBV28 and TRBJ1-1; tentative D call: TRBD1 (5 bases). Germline CDR1 MDHEN, CDR2 SYDVKM. CDR3 length equals 12 residues. V was cut by 6 bases and J by 13 bases, with 18 bases left in between. CDR3 amino acids: CASSKSATVGFF. CDR3 bases: TGTGCCAGCAGCAAGAGCGCGACAGTTGGTTTCTTT.

The CDR3 sequence is CASSPSGTLGSKNIQYF. DNA for the CDR3: TGTGCCAGCTCCCCCTCCGGGACACTCGGGTCCAAAAACATTCAGTACTTC. The chain uses TRBV19 and TRBJ2-4, with a weak D call TRBD1 (6 bases). The V gene lost 9 bases and the J gene lost 2 bases, with 23 bases spanning the gap. Germline V CDR1 and CDR2: LNHDA, SQIVND (reference sequence). The CDR3 spans 17 residues.

In this sample, this clone turned up a few times. The chain recombines TRBV6-6 with TRBJ1-6, with D possibly matching TRBD1 (5 bases). V lost 8 bases, J lost 7 bases, and 9 bases lay in between. The CDR3 is made up of 12 amino acids. In germline, CDR1 is MNHNY, CDR2 SVGAGI (reference sequence). Here the CDR3 reads CASSGLNSPLHF. In DNA, the CDR3 is TGTGCCAGCTCAGGGTTGAATTCACCCCTCCACTTT.

V usage is TRBV18 and J usage is TRBJ1-3; possible D gene TRBD1, 5 bases. Trimming cost V 3 bases and J 1 base, with 13 bases left between them. This CDR3 is 16 amino acids long. CDR1 KGHSH and CDR2 LQKENI come from the germline V gene. CDR3 in DNA: TGTGCCAGCTCACCCCTTCCTTCAGGGTCTGGAAACACCATATATTTT. Translation gives CASSPLPSGSGNTIYF.